This TCR beta chain was retrieved from a study of blood T cell repertoires in COVID-19. The protocol was immunoSEQ multiplex PCR, while the TCRdb copy is restricted to in-frame clones and leaves out a portion. Of some 210,000 clones listed, 80% to 90% were seen once; the top ten hold 5.1%. The CDR3 loop spans 16 amino acids. The V gene's germline CDR1 is SGHTA and CDR2 FQGTGA. J lost 4 bases, V lost 2 bases, and 4 bases had no gene match. The source material was peripheral blood. This clonotype was sampled from a woman in her 70s with active or convalescent COVID-19. The rearrangement links TRBV7-3 to TRBJ2-1; TRBD2 matches at 11 bases. The CDR3 DNA follows: TGTGCCAGCAGCTTAGGGACTAGCGGTTTATACAATGAGCAGTTCTTC. Protein sequence: CASSLGTSGLYNEQFF.